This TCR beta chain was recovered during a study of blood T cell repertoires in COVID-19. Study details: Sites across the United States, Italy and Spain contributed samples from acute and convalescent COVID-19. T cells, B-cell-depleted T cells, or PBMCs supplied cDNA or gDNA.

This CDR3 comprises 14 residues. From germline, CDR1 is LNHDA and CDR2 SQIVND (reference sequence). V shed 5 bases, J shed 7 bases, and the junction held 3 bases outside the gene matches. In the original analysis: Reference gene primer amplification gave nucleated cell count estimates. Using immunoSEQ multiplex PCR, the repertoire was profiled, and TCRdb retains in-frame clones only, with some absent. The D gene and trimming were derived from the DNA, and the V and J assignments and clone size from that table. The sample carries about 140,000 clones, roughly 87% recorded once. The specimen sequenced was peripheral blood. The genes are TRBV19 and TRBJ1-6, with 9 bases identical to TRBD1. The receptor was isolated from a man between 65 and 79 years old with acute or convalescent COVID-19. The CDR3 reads CASSETGGNSPLHF. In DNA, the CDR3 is TGTGCCAGTAGTGAGACAGGGGGAAATTCACCCCTCCACTTT. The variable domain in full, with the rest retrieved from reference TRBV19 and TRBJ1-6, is DGGITQSPKYLFRKEGQNVTLSCEQNLNHDAMYWYRQDPGQGLRLIYYSQIVNDFQKGDIAEGYSVSREKKESFPLTVTSAQKNPTAFYLCASSETGGNSPLHFGNGTRLTVT.